This TCR beta chain was identified during a study of identical twins. Findings and caveats of the study: Insertions were fewer in abundant cord blood beta clonotypes, whereas memory repertoires showed none of this pattern. Alpha sequences out of frame and shared by twins had excess low generation probability.

V was pared by 0 bases and J by 2 bases, with 7 bases between. Germline assignment: CDR1 MNHEY and CDR2 SVGEGT. The CDR3 has 14 residues. At least ten counts were recorded for this clonotype. Its antigen remains unknown. TCRdb redid the calling of the 5' RACE reads with MiXCR, one entry per CDR3 protein. The repertoire holds hundreds of thousands of distinct CDR3 sequences, with 6% to 6.5% as singletons. The sample consisted of naive T cells sorted from blood. The source of this sequence is a man in his late teens or twenties in good health. The chain carries TRBV6-2 or TRBV6-3 and TRBJ1-2, with D perhaps TRBD1 (5 bases). The CDR3: CASSYSRENYGYTF. The CDR3 nucleotides are TGTGCCAGCAGTTACTCCAGGGAAAACTATGGCTACACCTTC.